One sample yielded the 24 T cell receptor beta chains listed below, sequenced in a study of blood T cell repertoires in COVID-19. Profiling relied on immunoSEQ multiplex PCR, and the TCRdb table lists in-frame clones only, not all of them. The table has over 600,000 clones, 85% to 90% seen once; the top ten hold more than 0.25%. Sequenced: peripheral blood. These receptors were collected from a woman under 30 with acute or convalescent COVID-19.

The chain links TRBV5-5 to TRBJ2-3; D remains unclear. The CDR3 totals 12 residues. Trimming cost V 4 bases and J 4 bases, with 7 bases left between them. CDR1 and CDR2 (germline): SGHKS, YYEKEE (reference sequence). CDR3 in DNA: TGTGCCAGCAGCCCACAGTCAGATACGCAGTATTTT. It specifies CASSPQSDTQYF. Full variable domain (missing parts from reference TRBV5-5 and TRBJ2-3): DAGVTQSPTHLIKTRGQQVTLRCSPISGHKSVSWYQQVLGQGPQFIFQYYEKEERGRGNFPDRFSARQFPNYSSELNVNALLLGDSALYLCASSPQSDTQYFGPGTRLTVL.

The rearrangement joins TRBV5-1 to TRBJ2-7; perhaps TRBD1 as D (6 bases). This CDR3 has 15 residues. Germline CDR1 and CDR2: SGHRS and YFSETQ. Trimming stripped 2 bases from V and 0 bases from J, with 12 bases between. The CDR3 coding sequence is TGCGCCAGCAGCTTTGTAACAGGGAGCTCCTACGAGCAGTACTTC. Its protein product is CASSFVTGSSYEQYF. Together with reference TRBV5-1 and TRBJ2-7, the CDR3 gives the full variable domain: KAGVTQTPRYLIKTRGQQVTLSCSPISGHRSVSWYQQTPGQGLQFLFEYFSETQRNKGNFPGRFSGRQFSNSRSEMNVSTLELGDSALYLCASSFVTGSSYEQYFGPGTRLTVT.

This rearrangement joins TRBV18 to TRBJ1-3; no reliable D call. The CDR3 is 16 residues long. V gave up 2 bases and J gave up 0 bases, with 11 bases separating them. Per the germline V gene, CDR1 is KGHSH and CDR2 is LQKENI. CDR3 loop: CASSPVIDGSGNTIYF. The CDR3 DNA follows: TGTGCCAGCTCACCAGTAATAGATGGCTCTGGAAACACCATATATTTT.

This clone was seen only once. The rearrangement links TRBV4-1 to TRBJ2-4; 9 bases line up with TRBD1. V shed 4 bases, J shed 1 base, and the junction held 11 bases outside the gene matches. The germline V gene has CDR1 MGHRA and CDR2 YSYEKL. The CDR3 is 18 residues long. The CDR3 reads CASSRGPLQGAAKNIQYF. The CDR3 nucleotides read TGCGCCAGCAGCCGCGGACCCCTACAGGGGGCGGCCAAAAACATTCAGTACTTC.

This clone was seen a single time. This chain links TRBV19 with TRBJ1-5, with a possible D match to TRBD1 (5 bases). This CDR3 spans 14 amino acids. The V end was cut by 1 base, the J end by 3 bases, with 7 bases between. Germline lookup yields CDR1 LNHDA and CDR2 SQIVND (reference sequence). CDR3 loop: CASSIGRDNQPQHF. CDR3 DNA: TGTGCCAGTAGTATAGGCAGGGACAATCAGCCCCAGCATTTT.

V gene TRBV3-1 (or the pseudogene TRBV3-2) combines with J gene TRBJ2-6; 7 bases are a match to TRBD1. The CDR3 extends over 15 amino acids. Trimming cost V 4 bases and J 4 bases; bases outside gene matches: 4. The germline gives CDR1 LGHDT, CDR2 YNNKEL (reference sequence). The CDR3 is CASSPTGLGANVLTF. CDR3 DNA sequence: TGTGCCAGCAGCCCGACAGGGTTAGGGGCCAACGTCCTGACTTTC.

V and J are TRBV7-2 and TRBJ1-1; D unclear. Germline V gene data show CDR1 as SGHTA and CDR2 as FQGNSA. Trimming took off 5 bases at V and 0 bases at J, with 10 bases between the two ends. This CDR3 comprises 14 residues. The CDR3 region is CASSVQFMNTEAFF. CDR3 bases: TGTGCCAGCAGCGTACAGTTTATGAACACTGAAGCTTTCTTT.

The chain combines TRBV5-1 with TRBJ1-1; TRBD1 might be the D (5 bases). The CDR3 sequence is 15 residues long. The germline V and J ends were trimmed by 4 bases and 3 bases, with 16 bases remaining between them. Per germline, CDR1 SGHRS and CDR2 YFSETQ. The CDR3 reads CASSHPTGDYTEAFF. Here the CDR3 DNA reads TGCGCCAGCAGCCATCCAACCGGGGACTACACTGAAGCTTTCTTT.

The rearrangement joins TRBV7-2 to TRBJ1-1, with D possibly matching TRBD1 (5 bases). The V gene lost 5 bases and the J gene lost 5 bases, with 15 bases spanning the gap. The CDR3 runs to 14 residues. Germline V CDR1 and CDR2: SGHTA, FQGNSA. The DNA for the CDR3 is TGTGCCAGCAGCCCTACCCTGACAGTTACTGAAGCTTTCTTT. Translated, it gives CASSPTLTVTEAFF. Looking up the rest from reference TRBV7-2 and TRBJ1-1 gives the full variable domain: GAGVSQSPSNKVTEKGKDVELRCDPISGHTALYWYRQSLGQGLEFLIYFQGNSAPDKSGLPSDRFSAERTGGSVSTLTIQRTQQEDSAVYLCASSPTLTVTEAFFGQGTRLTVV.

The rearrangement links TRBV9 to TRBJ1-1; maybe TRBD1 (5 bases). Germline assignment: CDR1 SGDLS and CDR2 YYNGEE. V was trimmed by 3 bases and J by 5 bases, leaving 11 bases between them. The CDR3 totals 13 residues. DNA of the CDR3: TGTGCCAGCAGCGCTGGACCAGGGACTGAAGCTTTCTTT. Amino acid sequence: CASSAGPGTEAFF.

J is TRBJ1-3 and V is TRBV6-1, with 7 bases fitting TRBD1. The ends lost 4 bases at V and 1 base at J; junction bases unmatched: 7. CDR1 and CDR2 (germline): MNHNS, SASEGT. CDR3 length: 16 residues. This CDR3 reads CASSAWTGSSGNTIYF. Here the CDR3 DNA reads TGTGCCAGCAGTGCCTGGACAGGTAGTTCTGGAAACACCATATATTTT.

This chain joins TRBV29-1 and TRBJ2-7; possible D gene TRBD1, 6 bases. Germline V gene lookup returns CDR1 SQVTM and CDR2 ANQGSEA. The CDR3 spans 13 residues. V shed 5 bases and J shed 2 bases, with 13 bases lying between them. CDR3 nucleotides: TGCAGCGTTTACCGGGACACGACCTACGAGCAGTACTTC. It encodes CSVYRDTTYEQYF.

This clone came up once. The V call is TRBV9, the J call TRBJ2-1, with D maybe TRBD1 (7 bases). V was shortened by 4 bases and J by 10 bases, with 18 bases between the two germline ends. Germline CDR1 is SGDLS and CDR2 is YYNGEE. This CDR3 spans 14 amino acids. CDR3 in DNA: TGTGCCAGCAGCCCTCAGGGGGGCTGGGGAGAGCAGTTCTTC. As protein: CASSPQGGWGEQFF. Complete variable domain (other parts from reference TRBV9 and TRBJ2-1): DSGVTQTPKHLITATGQRVTLRCSPRSGDLSVYWYQQSLDQGLQFLIQYYNGEERAKGNILERFSAQQFPDLHSELNLSSLELGDSALYFCASSPQGGWGEQFFGPGTRLTVL.

The chain carries TRBV5-1 and TRBJ1-4; D is uncertain. Between the trimmed V and J ends, which lost 0 bases and 5 bases, there was a span of 11 bases. The CDR3 sequence is 15 residues long. Germline loops: CDR1 SGHRS, CDR2 YFSETQ. The CDR3 bases are TGCGCCAGCAGCTTGGGAGTGTCCGGGAATGAAAAACTGTTTTTT. This translates into CASSLGVSGNEKLFF.

The V and J genes are TRBV19 and TRBJ1-2; D unclear. V was shortened by 6 bases and J by 4 bases, with 24 bases between the two germline ends. The CDR3 spans 17 residues. Germline lookup yields CDR1 LNHDA and CDR2 SQIVND (reference sequence). CDR3 nucleotide sequence: TGTGCCAGTAGCCTCACCGAGGGCCCCGCTTTACTCTATGGCTACACCTTC. Amino acids: CASSLTEGPALLYGYTF. The variable domain in full, completed from reference TRBV19 and TRBJ1-2, reads DGGITQSPKYLFRKEGQNVTLSCEQNLNHDAMYWYRQDPGQGLRLIYYSQIVNDFQKGDIAEGYSVSREKKESFPLTVTSAQKNPTAFYLCASSLTEGPALLYGYTFGSGTRLTVV.

The CDR3 bases are TGTGCCAGCAGCCCCGGACAGGCCACCGGGGAGCTGTTTTTT. Residues: CASSPGQATGELFF. This sequence joins TRBV7-2 and TRBJ2-2; TRBD1 matches at 7 bases. Germline CDR1 and CDR2: SGHTA and FQGNSA. V shed 5 bases and J 4 bases; nucleotides not matched to a gene: 4. This CDR3 comprises 14 residues.

The chain is built from TRBV5-4 and TRBJ2-3; TRBD1 matches 8 bases. Germline V gives CDR1 SGHNT, CDR2 YYREEE (reference sequence). The CDR3 is 15 amino acids. Losses at the gene ends were 4 bases for V and 0 bases for J; bases not matched to a gene: 4. The DNA of the CDR3 is TGTGCCAGCAGCACGCGACAGGGGAGCACAGATACGCAGTATTTT. Its protein product is CASSTRQGSTDTQYF.

The chain links TRBV3-1 (or the pseudogene TRBV3-2) to TRBJ1-5, with a tentative D call TRBD1 (6 bases). Trimming shortened V by 3 bases and J by 6 bases, and 12 bases separated the two germline ends. The germline gives CDR1 LGHDT, CDR2 YNNKEL (reference sequence). The CDR3 consists of 14 residues. The CDR3 here is CASSHSGGGQPQHF. The CDR3 DNA is TGTGCCAGCAGCCATTCTGGGGGCGGTCAGCCCCAGCATTTT.

The V call is TRBV21-1, the J call TRBJ2-7; the table's D call, TRBD1, was not checked against the DNA. TRBV21-1 is deemed a pseudogene. The CDR3 has 17 residues. DNA for the CDR3: TGTGCCAGCAGCACCTGGGGGGCAGGGGGTCTATTCTACGAGGGGTACTTC. Its translation: CASSTWGAGGLFYEGYF.

The chain couples TRBV5-6 to TRBJ2-7, with TRBD2 matching over 7 bases. The V gene end was trimmed by 0 bases and the J gene end by 2 bases; junction bases not matched to a gene: 5. Germline V gene data show CDR1 as SGHDT and CDR2 as YYEEEE. The CDR3 has 15 amino acids. CDR3 DNA: TGTGCCAGCAGCTTGGTCCCGGGAGGCCCCTACGAGCAGTACTTC. Residues: CASSLVPGGPYEQYF.

This clone was recorded a few times. The chain combines TRBV14 with TRBJ2-3; tentative D call: TRBD2 (6 bases). The germline CDR1 and CDR2 sequences are SGHDN and FVKESK. Trimming shortened V by 4 bases and J by 12 bases, and 17 bases separated the two germline ends. The CDR3 runs to 13 residues. This CDR3 reads CASSPSGSGPQYF. The CDR3 DNA follows: TGTGCCAGCAGCCCGTCCGGGAGCGGGCCCCAGTATTTT.

The chain employs TRBV5-1 and TRBJ1-1; the match to TRBD1 covers 10 bases. This CDR3 contains 18 residues. Unmatched junction bases numbered 11, after V lost 2 bases and J lost 1 base. The germline V gene has CDR1 SGHRS and CDR2 YFSETQ. The DNA of the CDR3 is TGCGCCAGCAGCTTCAGTCACTACCGGGACAGGGGGAACACTGAAGCTTTCTTT. This encodes CASSFSHYRDRGNTEAFF. Drawing the rest from reference TRBV5-1 and TRBJ1-1, the complete variable domain is KAGVTQTPRYLIKTRGQQVTLSCSPISGHRSVSWYQQTPGQGLQFLFEYFSETQRNKGNFPGRFSGRQFSNSRSEMNVSTLELGDSALYLCASSFSHYRDRGNTEAFFGQGTRLTVV.

This sequence joins TRBV6-4 and TRBJ2-1, with 7 bases that match TRBD2. The CDR3 is 15 amino acids. Germline trimming cut 5 bases from V and 3 bases from J; bases unmatched to any gene: 7. Germline values: CDR1 MRHNA, CDR2 SNTAGT. The CDR3 spells CASSKGGGDYNEQFF. The CDR3 region has the DNA TGTGCCAGCAGTAAGGGCGGGGGAGACTACAATGAGCAGTTCTTC.

The V gene is TRBV10-3, the J gene TRBJ1-2, with TRBD1 as a possible D gene (5 bases). V was clipped by 11 bases and J by 4 bases, with 20 bases between them. The germline V gene encodes CDR1 ENHRY and CDR2 SYGVKD. The CDR3 runs 14 residues. The CDR3 DNA reads TGTGCCGTTTCGCGGGACGTAGGTATCTATGGCTACACCTTC. It specifies CAVSRDVGIYGYTF.